The rows below give T cell receptor beta chains drawn from one sample of a study of blood T cell repertoires in COVID-19. Assay used: immunoSEQ multiplex PCR; TCRdb lists only in-frame clones, some missing. The table lists 150,000 to 200,000 clones, around 90% of them singletons, with approximately 0.5% in the top ten. Sequenced: peripheral blood. These receptors were taken from a man aged 45-60 years with acute or convalescent COVID-19. Both conserved end residues are part of each CDR3. D genes are given only for firm matches. For some rows the clone size is stated as once, few or many, or as a class when expanded; others skip it.

>TRBV27|TRBJ1-2|18|.|.
CASSLWEAGGIEDYGYTF
TGTGCCAGCAGTTTATGGGAGGCGGGGGGGATAGAGGACTATGGCTACACCTTC
>TRBV3-1/TRBV3-2|TRBJ2-3|16|TRBD2|.
CASSQDVASGTDTQYF
TGTGCCAGCAGCCAAGATGTGGCTAGCGGGACTGATACGCAGTATTTT
>TRBV6-2/TRBV6-3|TRBJ2-2|14|TRBD2|.
CASSPTSGTGELFF
TGTGCCAGCAGTCCGACTAGCGGCACCGGGGAGCTGTTTTTT
>TRBV9|TRBJ2-3|15|TRBD2|.
CASSVRLAGEDTQYF
TGTGCCAGCAGCGTAAGACTAGCGGGGGAAGATACGCAGTATTTT
>TRBV19|TRBJ1-5|13|TRBD1|.
CASRGTGDQPQHF
TGTGCCAGTAGGGGGACAGGGGATCAGCCCCAGCATTTT
>TRBV6-2/TRBV6-3|TRBJ1-2|13|.|.
CASSPGQLYGYTF
TGTGCCAGCAGCCCCGGACAGCTCTATGGCTACACCTTC
>TRBV7-9|TRBJ1-2|14|TRBD1|.
CASSLRDRSYGYTF
TGTGCCAGCAGCTTAAGGGACAGGTCGTATGGCTACACCTTC
>TRBV5-4|TRBJ1-2|13|.|once
CASSLIPQAGYTF
TGTGCCAGCAGCTTGATCCCACAGGCAGGCTACACCTTC
>TRBV19|TRBJ2-1|15|.|.
CASSIARAHYNEQFF
TGTGCCAGTAGTATAGCCCGCGCGCATTACAATGAGCAGTTCTTC
>TRBV4-1|TRBJ2-1|15|TRBD1|.
CASSQTGSGYNEQFF
TGCGCCAGCAGCCAGACAGGGTCGGGGTACAATGAGCAGTTCTTC
>TRBV19|TRBJ2-1|14|TRBD1|.
CASSMHDRVHEQFF
TGTGCCAGTAGTATGCACGACAGGGTGCATGAGCAGTTCTTC
>TRBV11-2|TRBJ2-1|15|TRBD2|.
CASSPGLAGYMEQFF
TGTGCCAGCAGCCCAGGACTAGCGGGTTACATGGAGCAGTTCTTC
>TRBV21-1|TRBJ2-3|14|.|.
CASSGGAGTDTQYF
TGTGCCAGCAGCGGGGGGGCGGGCACAGATACGCAGTATTTT
>TRBV28|TRBJ1-2|17|.|.
CASSLQTREGGDYGYTF
TGTGCCAGCAGTTTACAAACCAGGGAGGGGGGGGACTATGGCTACACCTTC
>TRBV6-5|TRBJ2-1|13|.|once
CASTLGTYNEQFF
TGTGCCAGCACTCTGGGGACATACAATGAGCAGTTCTTC
>TRBV10-3|TRBJ1-3|16|TRBD1|few
CAISEVGQGSGNTIYF
TGTGCCATCAGTGAGGTCGGACAGGGCTCAGGAAACACCATATATTTT
>TRBV28|TRBJ1-5|11|.|.
CASSTRESQHF
TGTGCCAGCAGTACCCGGGAGTCCCAGCATTTT
>TRBV4-2|TRBJ1-5|18|TRBD1|.
CASSQGRPGGPFNQPQHF
TGTGCCAGCAGCCAAGGCCGGCCAGGGGGGCCTTTCAATCAGCCCCAGCATTTT
>TRBV28|TRBJ2-1|16|TRBD2|.
CASSPPGLAGGNEQFF
TGTGCCAGCAGCCCCCCGGGACTAGCGGGAGGCAATGAGCAGTTCTTC
>TRBV25-1|TRBJ2-7|17|TRBD1|.
CASSALGQGVGSYEQYF
TGTGCCAGCAGTGCTTTGGGACAGGGAGTGGGGTCCTACGAGCAGTACTTC
>TRBV10-3|TRBJ1-2|13|.|.
CAISAERGYGYTF
TGTGCCATCAGTGCTGAACGAGGCTACGGCTACACCTTC
>TRBV4-1|TRBJ2-3|15|TRBD2|.
CASSLAGGSTDTQYF
TGCGCCAGCAGCCTAGCGGGAGGAAGCACAGATACGCAGTATTTT